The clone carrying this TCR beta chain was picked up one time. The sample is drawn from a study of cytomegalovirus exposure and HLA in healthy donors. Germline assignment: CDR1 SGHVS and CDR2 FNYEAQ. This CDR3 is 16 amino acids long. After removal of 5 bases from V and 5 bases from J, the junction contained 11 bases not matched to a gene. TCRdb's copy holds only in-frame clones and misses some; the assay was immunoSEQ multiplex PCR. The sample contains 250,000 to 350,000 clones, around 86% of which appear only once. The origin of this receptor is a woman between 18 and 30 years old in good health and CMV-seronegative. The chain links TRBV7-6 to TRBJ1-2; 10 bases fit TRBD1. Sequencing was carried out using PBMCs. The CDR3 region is CASSPSPGQGYYGYTF. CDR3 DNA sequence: TGTGCCAGCAGCCCAAGCCCGGGACAGGGGTATTATGGCTACACCTTC. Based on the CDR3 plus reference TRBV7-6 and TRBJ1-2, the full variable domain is GAGVSQSPRYKVTKRGQDVALRCDPISGHVSLYWYRQALGQGPEFLTYFNYEAQQDKSGLPNDRFSAERPEGSISTLTIQRTEQRDSAMYRCASSPSPGQGYYGYTFGSGTRLTVV.